The 8 T cell receptor beta chains in this list originate from one sample, sequenced in a study of cytomegalovirus exposure and HLA in healthy donors. PCR was performed using 60 Vbeta and 13 Jbeta primers. Libraries were prepared by immunoSEQ multiplex PCR; TCRdb keeps only in-frame clonotypes and omits some of them. The sample lists some 140,000 clones; 80% to 90% were seen once. Specimen: PBMCs. These receptors were collected from a woman in her 30s in good health and CMV-seronegative.

This chain connects TRBV2 to TRBJ1-1; 9 positions match TRBD1. This CDR3 region has 15 residues. CDR1 is SNHLY, CDR2 FYNNEI, per germline. With V trimmed by 8 bases and J by 1 base, 8 bases remained unmatched. This chain's CDR3 is CASSSGTGTNTEAFF. The CDR3, as DNA: TGTGCCAGCTCTTCCGGGACAGGGACGAACACTGAAGCTTTCTTT.

This clone was detected once. V gene TRBV9 combines with J gene TRBJ2-7; D gene ambiguous. Deletions cut 0 bases from V and 3 bases from J, with 13 bases between. The V gene's germline CDR1 is SGDLS and CDR2 YYNGEE. CDR3 length: 15 residues. Here the CDR3 reads CASSVGEVVGYEQYF. DNA for the CDR3: TGTGCCAGCAGCGTAGGAGAGGTCGTCGGCTACGAGCAGTACTTC.

The chain joins TRBV5-8 to TRBJ2-3; the D gene is possibly TRBD2 (6 bases). CDR3 size: 17 residues. Between the trimmed V and J ends, which lost 4 bases and 0 bases, there was a span of 18 bases. Germline lookup yields CDR1 SGHTS and CDR2 YDEGEE. The CDR3 sequence is CASSGRDWGRSTDTQYF. The CDR3 nucleotides are TGTGCCAGCAGCGGCCGGGACTGGGGCAGGAGCACAGATACGCAGTATTTT.

The gene calls are TRBV7-2 and TRBJ1-6, with D hard to call. Per germline, CDR1 SGHTA and CDR2 FQGNSA. Trimming stripped 5 bases from V and 10 bases from J, with 9 bases between. This CDR3 comprises 12 residues. The CDR3 region is CASSPPLSPLHF. As DNA, the CDR3 is TGTGCCAGCAGCCCCCCCCTCTCACCCCTCCACTTT.

The V and J genes are TRBV7-2 and TRBJ2-5, with 10 bases fitting TRBD1. This CDR3 has 15 amino acids. CDR1 SGHTA and CDR2 FQGNSA come from the germline V gene. V lost 5 bases to trimming and J lost 5 bases; unmatched junction nucleotides: 8. The CDR3 sequence: CASSPDRGLMETQYF. The DNA of the CDR3 is TGTGCCAGCAGCCCCGACAGGGGGCTTATGGAGACCCAGTACTTC.

In nucleotides, the CDR3 is TGTGCCAGCAGCTTAGCGGGGGGGAACACCGGGGAGCTGTTTTTT. Protein product: CASSLAGGNTGELFF. V and J are TRBV7-9 and TRBJ2-2; a weak D match, TRBD2 (6 bases). V gave up 0 bases and J gave up 1 base, with 6 bases separating them. The CDR3 consists of 15 residues. Germline-derived CDR1 and CDR2 are SEHNR and FQNEAQ (reference sequence).

This chain uses TRBV5-1 with TRBJ2-1; D might be TRBD1 (6 bases). CDR1 SGHRS and CDR2 YFSETQ come from the germline V gene. V lost 5 bases to trimming and J lost 4 bases, with 10 bases between them. The CDR3 has 13 residues. The CDR3 loop reads CASRAGVYNEQFF. DNA of the CDR3: TGCGCCAGCAGGGCAGGGGTTTACAATGAGCAGTTCTTC.

V usage is TRBV4-1 and J usage is TRBJ2-7; maybe TRBD2 (5 bases). In germline, CDR1 is MGHRA, CDR2 YSYEKL. The CDR3 totals 13 residues. The V and J ends lost 6 bases and 4 bases respectively, with 13 bases between them. This CDR3 is CASSAGRTYEQYF. CDR3 sequence (DNA): TGCGCCAGCAGTGCAGGACGGACTTACGAGCAGTACTTC.